Below are 2 T cell receptor beta chains sequenced from a single sample in a study of blood T cell repertoires in COVID-19. Libraries were prepared by immunoSEQ multiplex PCR; TCRdb keeps only in-frame clonotypes and omits some of them. Here the sample spans 250,000 to 300,000 clones, approximately 90% being singletons. Sequencing was carried out using peripheral blood. These TCRs come from a man aged 18 to 30 with active or convalescent COVID-19.

The rearrangement uses TRBV4-3 and TRBJ2-5; 9 bases match TRBD1. Unmatched junction bases numbered 1, after V lost 1 base and J lost 1 base. CDR1 LGHNA and CDR2 YSLEER come from the germline V gene. The length of the CDR3 is 15 residues. The CDR3 spells CASSQGGQGQETQYF. CDR3 DNA sequence: TGCGCCAGCAGCCAAGGGGGACAGGGCCAAGAGACCCAGTACTTC.

This clone was detected once. The gene calls are TRBV10-1 and TRBJ1-1, with TRBD1 matching 7 bases. Per the germline V gene, CDR1 is WNHNN and CDR2 is SYGVQD (reference sequence). J gave up 1 base and V 4 bases, and 6 bases lay outside the gene matches. CDR3 length: 15 residues. In DNA, the CDR3 is TGCGCCAGCAGTGCGTTTCGGACAGGGAACACTGAAGCTTTCTTT. Translating gives CASSAFRTGNTEAFF.